Ten or more counts support the clone carrying this TCR beta chain. V lost 4 bases to trimming and J lost 2 bases; unmatched junction nucleotides: 5. Germline values: CDR1 SGDLS, CDR2 YYNGEE. This CDR3 is built from 15 residues. In TCRdb, the 5' RACE reads were re-called with MiXCR into one record per CDR3 protein. This table has 60,000 to 70,000 distinct CDR3 sequences, roughly 4.9% appearing once. The sample belongs to a study of neurological immune-mediated disorders. V and J are TRBV9 and TRBJ2-1, with 8 bases that match TRBD1. The receptor's source is a human donor with multiple sclerosis. The donor label of this sample is uncertain. Sequencing was performed on PBMCs. The CDR3 loop is CASSTAGGPYNEQFF. The CDR3 coding sequence is TGTGCCAGCAGCACAGCAGGGGGCCCCTACAATGAGCAGTTCTTC.